The 24 T cell receptor beta chains given below trace back to one sample, sequenced in a study of CD8 T cells in Susac syndrome. Random hexamers served to reverse transcribe roughly 0.5 to 1 ug RNA. In TCRdb, the immunoSEQ multiplex PCR reads were re-called with MiXCR into one record per CDR3 protein. The data show about 200,000 distinct CDR3 sequences, roughly 92% seen once. The sequenced material came from CD4+ T cells from PBMCs. The receptors here all came from a human donor in good health.

The genes are TRBV2 and TRBJ1-1, with D maybe TRBD1 (6 bases). The V gene's germline CDR1 is SNHLY and CDR2 FYNNEI. V was pared by 5 bases and J by 2 bases, with 12 bases between. This CDR3 is 14 amino acids long. The CDR3 is CASSPDRFNTEAFF. The CDR3 bases are TGTGCCAGCAGTCCAGACAGGTTTAACACTGAAGCTTTCTTT.

The rearrangement uses TRBV27 and TRBJ1-1; D is possibly TRBD1 (5 bases). Germline V gene data show CDR1 as MNHEY and CDR2 as SMNVEV (reference sequence). This CDR3 comprises 15 residues. V lost 2 bases and J lost 1, with 11 bases in between. DNA for the CDR3: TGTGCCAGCAGTTTAAGGGGCAATGGGAACACTGAAGCTTTCTTT. Protein: CASSLRGNGNTEAFF.

CDR3 sequence (DNA): TGCGCCAGCAGCCCGAGGGGGGAGCTTTTCTACGAGCAGTACTTC. Amino acids: CASSPRGELFYEQYF. The V and J genes are TRBV4-1 and TRBJ2-7; either TRBD1 or TRBD2 may fit D (6 bases each). The V end lost 4 bases, the J end lost 3 bases, and 16 bases lay between the germline ends. Germline V gene data show CDR1 as MGHRA and CDR2 as YSYEKL. This CDR3 contains 15 residues.

V gene TRBV12-3 or TRBV12-4 combines with J gene TRBJ2-5; 11 bases agree with TRBD1. Trimming at V came to 1 base and at J to 5 bases, leaving 0 bases not matched to a gene. The CDR3 runs 14 residues. This CDR3 is CASSLGDRGETQYF. CDR3 DNA sequence: TGTGCCAGCAGTTTAGGGGACAGGGGGGAGACCCAGTACTTC.

The chain uses TRBV5-1 and TRBJ2-1, with TRBD2 matching 12 bases. The CDR3 sequence is 15 residues long. CDR1 SGHRS and CDR2 YFSETQ come from the germline V gene. The V segment lost 2 bases and the J segment 12 bases; nucleotides outside the gene matches: 9. In DNA, the CDR3 is TGCGCCAGCAGCTTTGGACTAGCGGGGACCCAAGGGCAGTTCTTC. Protein: CASSFGLAGTQGQFF. The complete variable domain, with remaining parts taken from reference TRBV5-1 and TRBJ2-1, reads KAGVTQTPRYLIKTRGQQVTLSCSPISGHRSVSWYQQTPGQGLQFLFEYFSETQRNKGNFPGRFSGRQFSNSRSEMNVSTLELGDSALYLCASSFGLAGTQGQFFGPGTRLTVL.

The chain carries TRBV3-1 and TRBJ2-2; D is undetermined. Per the germline V gene, CDR1 is LGHDT and CDR2 is YNNKEL (reference sequence). The CDR3 is made up of 14 amino acids. Trimming shortened V by 0 bases and J by 4 bases, and 6 bases separated the two germline ends. CDR3 bases: TGTGCCAGCAGCCAAGATTATAGCACCGGGGAGCTGTTTTTT. Protein sequence: CASSQDYSTGELFF.

As DNA, the CDR3 is TGTGCCAGCAGCCAGACTAGCGGACGGACCGGGGAGCTGTTTTTT. It encodes CASSQTSGRTGELFF. The rearrangement links TRBV7-9 to TRBJ2-2; 9 bases agree with TRBD2. Unmatched junction bases numbered 6, after V lost 5 bases and J lost 5 bases. The CDR3 has 15 amino acids. Per germline, CDR1 SEHNR and CDR2 FQNEAQ (reference sequence).

The chain couples TRBV7-2 to TRBJ1-2; 7 nucleotides line up with TRBD1. J gave up 8 bases and V 7 bases, and 13 bases lay outside the gene matches. This CDR3 contains 14 residues. Germline values: CDR1 SGHTA, CDR2 FQGNSA. CDR3 bases: TGTGCCAGCACCCTCGACAGGGCTGTCGAAGGCTACACCTTC. Residues: CASTLDRAVEGYTF.

J is TRBJ1-2 and V is TRBV6-2 or TRBV6-3; no clear D. V lost 0 bases and J lost 9, with 11 bases in between. Looked up from germline, CDR1 is MNHEY and CDR2 is SVGEGT. The CDR3 spans 13 residues. This CDR3 reads CASSYSPSQSYTF. The CDR3 DNA follows: TGTGCCAGCAGTTACTCTCCTTCCCAGAGCTACACCTTC.

V is TRBV6-1 and J is TRBJ2-2; TRBD2 matches at 7 bases. Trimming removed 6 bases from V and 4 bases from J; junction bases left unmatched: 5. Germline V lookup: CDR1 MNHNS, CDR2 SASEGT. There are 14 residues in the CDR3. CDR3 nucleotide sequence: TGTGCCAGCAGCATGGGAGGGAGCACCGGGGAGCTGTTTTTT. Residues: CASSMGGSTGELFF.

The chain combines TRBV10-3 with TRBJ1-2, with 9 bases matching TRBD1. After removal of 0 bases from V and 6 bases from J, the junction contained 2 bases not matched to a gene. The CDR3 runs 14 residues. Germline-derived CDR1 and CDR2 are ENHRY and SYGVKD. CDR3: CAISESRQGDGYTF. CDR3 DNA sequence: TGTGCCATCAGTGAGTCGCGACAGGGGGATGGCTACACCTTC.

The gene calls are TRBV4-1 and TRBJ1-1; D is ambiguous. Germline assignment: CDR1 MGHRA and CDR2 YSYEKL. This CDR3 is built from 15 residues. V lost 1 base to trimming and J lost 1 base, with 10 bases between them. The CDR3: CASSQGAAGNTEAFF. CDR3 sequence (DNA): TGCGCCAGCAGCCAAGGGGCCGCGGGGAACACTGAAGCTTTCTTT.

This rearrangement joins TRBV7-6 to TRBJ1-2; D is undetermined. Trimming cost V 0 bases and J 3 bases, with 11 bases left between them. The CDR3 length is 15 residues. Germline V lookup: CDR1 SGHVS, CDR2 FNYEAQ. The CDR3 DNA reads as TGTGCCAGCAGCTTAGCGTCAGGCCCCGACTATGGCTACACCTTC. As protein: CASSLASGPDYGYTF.

The V gene is TRBV5-1, the J gene TRBJ1-1; a weak D match, TRBD1 (5 bases). With 6 bases removed from V and 4 bases from J, the gap between germline ends came to 7 bases. The CDR3 sequence is 11 residues long. In germline, CDR1 is SGHRS, CDR2 YFSETQ. The CDR3 is CASIRGTEAFF. The CDR3 nucleotides are TGCGCCAGCATTAGGGGCACTGAAGCTTTCTTT.

CDR3 region: CSAQRDSSKTEAFF. CDR3 bases: TGCAGCGCCCAACGTGACAGCTCGAAAACTGAAGCTTTCTTT. This rearrangement joins TRBV29-1 to TRBJ1-1; D may be TRBD1 (5 bases). Deletions cut 7 bases from V and 5 bases from J, with 20 bases between. Germline CDR1 reads SQVTM; CDR2 reads ANQGSEA. The CDR3 consists of 14 residues. The complete variable domain, with remaining parts taken from reference TRBV29-1 and TRBJ1-1, reads SAVISQKPSRDICQRGTSLTIQCQVDSQVTMMFWYRQQPGQSLTLIATANQGSEATYESGFVIDKFPISRPNLTFSTLTVSNMSPEDSSIYLCSAQRDSSKTEAFFGQGTRLTVV.

The chain uses TRBV5-6 and TRBJ2-7, with 7 bases fitting TRBD2. The V and J ends lost 4 bases and 4 bases, in that order; junction bases with no gene match: 8. The CDR3 contains 14 residues. In germline, CDR1 is SGHDT, CDR2 YYEEEE. The CDR3 DNA reads as TGTGCCAGCAGCCGCTGGGGGAGGGCGTACGAGCAGTACGTC. It translates to CASSRWGRAYEQYV.

This sequence joins TRBV7-3 and TRBJ2-2; 9 nucleotides match TRBD1. J lost 4 bases, V lost 0 bases, and 9 bases had no gene match. Germline V lookup: CDR1 SGHTA, CDR2 FQGTGA. This CDR3 contains 18 residues. This CDR3 is CASSLTRGGQGTTGELFF. In DNA form, the CDR3 reads TGTGCCAGCAGCTTAACTCGTGGAGGACAGGGGACCACCGGGGAGCTGTTTTTT. Looking up the rest from reference TRBV7-3 and TRBJ2-2 gives the full variable domain: GAGVSQTPSNKVTEKGKYVELRCDPISGHTALYWYRQSLGQGPEFLIYFQGTGAADDSGLPNDRFFAVRPEGSVSTLKIQRTERGDSAVYLCASSLTRGGQGTTGELFFGEGSRLTVL.

This chain joins TRBV28 and TRBJ2-4; TRBD1 might be the D (6 bases). The V gene lost 6 bases and the J gene lost 6 bases, with 12 bases spanning the gap. The V gene's germline CDR1 is MDHEN and CDR2 SYDVKM. The CDR3 loop spans 13 amino acids. CDR3 loop: CASSKGGSNIQYF. CDR3 DNA sequence: TGTGCCAGCAGCAAAGGGGGTTCAAACATTCAGTACTTC.

The rearrangement uses TRBV5-5 and TRBJ1-5; D is perhaps TRBD1 (6 bases). CDR1 is SGHKS, CDR2 YYEKEE, per germline (reference sequence). The CDR3 runs 16 residues. The ends were cut back, 3 bases at V and 1 base at J, with 14 bases in the middle. The CDR3, as DNA: TGTGCCAGCAGCTCCCGGGACACCGTAAGCAATCAGCCCCAGCATTTT. It yields the protein CASSSRDTVSNQPQHF.

The rearrangement uses TRBV6-5 and TRBJ1-1, with D unresolved. V gave up 9 bases and J gave up 2 bases, with 10 bases separating them. The CDR3 is made up of 12 amino acids. Germline CDR1 MNHEY, CDR2 SVGAGI. Here the CDR3 reads CASGYGNTEAFF. CDR3 bases: TGTGCCAGTGGTTATGGCAACACTGAAGCTTTCTTT.

The rearrangement joins TRBV18 to TRBJ1-1; no firm D call. Germline V CDR1 and CDR2: KGHSH, LQKENI. The CDR3 sequence is 15 residues long. V lost 4 bases and J lost 6, with 18 bases in between. The CDR3 region has the DNA TGTGCCAGCTCACAATCAATGCGAACTGAGGCTGAAGCTTTCTTT. Translating it yields CASSQSMRTEAEAFF.

V gene TRBV29-1 combines with J gene TRBJ1-2; 9 nucleotides line up with TRBD1. Germline-derived CDR1 and CDR2 are SQVTM and ANQGSEA. With 7 bases clipped from V and 8 bases from J, the junction kept 17 bases outside the gene matches. CDR3 length: 15 amino acids. The chain's CDR3 is CSAGAAQGAIWGYTF. The DNA for the CDR3 is TGCAGCGCGGGTGCGGCACAGGGGGCGATTTGGGGCTACACCTTC. Full variable domain (outside the CDR3, taken from reference TRBV29-1 and TRBJ1-2): SAVISQKPSRDICQRGTSLTIQCQVDSQVTMMFWYRQQPGQSLTLIATANQGSEATYESGFVIDKFPISRPNLTFSTLTVSNMSPEDSSIYLCSAGAAQGAIWGYTFGSGTRLTVV.

The chain recombines TRBV5-6 with TRBJ2-7, with D hard to call. With 4 bases removed from V and 3 bases from J, the gap between germline ends came to 11 bases. This CDR3 region has 13 residues. In germline, CDR1 is SGHDT, CDR2 YYEEEE. CDR3 loop: CASSTTLNYEQYV. CDR3 nucleotides: TGTGCCAGCAGCACGACCCTGAACTACGAGCAGTACGTC.

J is TRBJ2-5 and V is TRBV3-1, with 8 bases aligning to TRBD2. With V trimmed by 8 bases and J by 1 base, 12 bases remained unmatched. Germline lookup yields CDR1 LGHDT and CDR2 YNNKEL (reference sequence). The CDR3 is made up of 16 amino acids. Here the CDR3 DNA reads TGTGCCAGCCGCCCAGCTAAGCGGGGGCCCCAAGAGACCCAGTACTTC. This translates into CASRPAKRGPQETQYF.